These 9 T cell receptor beta chains were all obtained from the same sample, sequenced in a study of T cell responses to AZD1222 COVID-19 vaccine. Produced via immunoSEQ multiplex PCR; TCRdb's table is partial and in-frame only. This table has 110,000 to 150,000 clones, about 88% appearing once. The source was peripheral blood, collected on day 0 of AZD1222 vaccination. These receptors were obtained from an adult in good health.

The V gene is TRBV6-2 or TRBV6-3, the J gene TRBJ2-3; tentatively, D is TRBD1 or TRBD2 (5 bases each). Trimming pared 7 bases from V and 4 bases from J, leaving 15 bases between. CDR1 and CDR2 from the germline V gene are MNHEY and SVGEGT. The CDR3 runs 14 residues. CDR3 nucleotides: TGTGCCAGCAACCCGGGGCTAGTTTCAGATACGCAGTATTTT. It translates to CASNPGLVSDTQYF.

This clone occurred once. J is TRBJ1-1 and V is TRBV14, with 10 bases identical to TRBD1. The V segment lost 4 bases and the J segment 0 bases; nucleotides outside the gene matches: 5. The CDR3 has 16 residues. Germline V gene data show CDR1 as SGHDN and CDR2 as FVKESK. CDR3 amino acids: CASSPLDRGLNTEAFF. CDR3 bases: TGTGCCAGCAGCCCTCTGGACAGGGGGTTGAACACTGAAGCTTTCTTT.

The chain employs TRBV6-8 and TRBJ1-2, with TRBD1 matching 9 bases. CDR1 and CDR2 from the germline V gene are MNHGY and SAAAGT. The CDR3 consists of 15 residues. After removal of 9 bases from V and 1 base from J, the junction contained 9 bases not matched to a gene. The CDR3 loop reads CARTKDRGLNYGYTF. The CDR3 region has the DNA TGTGCCAGGACGAAGGACAGGGGACTTAACTATGGCTACACCTTC.

CDR3: CASSRTSGLQYEQYF. The DNA for the CDR3 is TGCGCCAGCAGCAGGACCTCGGGACTCCAATACGAGCAGTACTTC. V usage is TRBV5-1 and J usage is TRBJ2-7; D possibly corresponds to TRBD2 (6 bases). V was pared by 4 bases and J by 4 bases, with 18 bases between. CDR3 size: 15 residues. Looked up from germline, CDR1 is SGHRS and CDR2 is YFSETQ.

This clone was observed a single time. The chain is built from TRBV23-1 and TRBJ1-6, with D perhaps TRBD1 (5 bases). TRBV23-1 is noted as an ORF with a role that remains uncertain. The CDR3 length is 15 residues. V was shortened by 7 bases and J by 5 bases, with 15 bases between the two germline ends. The CDR3 region has the DNA TGCGCCAGCAACCAACGGGACCCTGATAATTCACCCCTCCACTTT. This gives the protein CASNQRDPDNSPLHF.

The rearrangement uses TRBV11-1 and TRBJ1-1; D ambiguous. The CDR3 extends over 13 amino acids. The germline gives CDR1 SGHAT, CDR2 FQDESV (reference sequence). Deletions cut 3 bases from V and 7 bases from J, with 12 bases between. The CDR3 DNA sequence: TGTGCCAGCAGCTTTATCCTGACGCGTGAAGCTTTCTTT. It translates to CASSFILTREAFF.

The chain links TRBV3-1 (or the pseudogene TRBV3-2) to TRBJ2-1; D gene uncertain. CDR1 is LGHDT, CDR2 YNNKEL, per germline (reference sequence). V was trimmed by 3 bases and J by 12 bases, leaving 18 bases between them. This CDR3 has 14 residues. The CDR3 protein is CASSQDPRAMSQFF. The CDR3 DNA is TGTGCCAGCAGCCAGGACCCCCGGGCAATGTCGCAGTTCTTC.

This chain connects TRBV2 to TRBJ1-6; D is ambiguous. The V gene lost 5 bases and the J gene lost 8 bases, with 7 bases spanning the gap. CDR3 length: 12 amino acids. Germline V gives CDR1 SNHLY, CDR2 FYNNEI. CDR3 bases: TGTGCCAGCAGTCACAGAGATTCACCCCTCCACTTT. Residues: CASSHRDSPLHF.

V gene TRBV5-1 combines with J gene TRBJ2-6; 9 bases agree with TRBD2. The CDR3 spans 17 residues. Germline assignment: CDR1 SGHRS and CDR2 YFSETQ. Trimming cost V 0 bases and J 0 bases; bases outside gene matches: 1. The CDR3 spells CASSLELAGSGANVLTF. CDR3 bases: TGCGCCAGCAGCTTGGAACTAGCGGGCTCTGGGGCCAACGTCCTGACTTTC.